A selection of T cell receptor beta chains follows, all from one sample in a study of cytomegalovirus exposure and HLA in healthy donors. The data were produced by immunoSEQ multiplex PCR, yet TCRdb's version contains in-frame clones alone and is incomplete. The data show under 130,000 clones, roughly 86% seen once. The material sequenced was PBMCs. The receptor source for this set is a woman aged 18-29 years in good health and CMV-seropositive. Each CDR3 is given with its conserved first and last residue. A D gene is named only where the DNA matches it firmly. Not every row has a clone size; where given, it reads once, few, many or a size class.

>TRBJ2-7|TRBD2|TRBV27|NA
CASSGVAGAREQYF
TGTGCCAGCAGTGGAGTAGCGGGAGCGCGGGAGCAGTACTTC
>TRBJ1-3|NA|TRBV11-1|NA
CASSDPRMQGNTIYF
TGTGCCAGCAGCGATCCGCGGATGCAAGGAAACACCATATATTTT
>TRBJ1-1|NA|TRBV5-1|NA
CASSQSILNTEAFF
TGCGCCAGCAGCCAGTCCATATTGAACACTGAAGCTTTCTTT
>TRBJ2-7|TRBD1|TRBV11-3|NA
CASSYQGAQGISDEQYF
TGTGCCAGCAGCTACCAGGGGGCGCAGGGTATATCGGACGAGCAGTACTTC
>TRBJ2-7|TRBD1|TRBV5-1|NA
CASSWGTGGYEQYF
TGCGCCAGCAGCTGGGGGACAGGGGGATACGAGCAGTACTTC
>TRBJ1-6|NA|TRBV4-1|NA
CASRAPVRGPGKSPLHF
TGCGCCAGCAGGGCCCCTGTGCGCGGCCCGGGAAAATCACCCCTCCACTTT
>TRBJ2-2|NA|TRBV5-1|NA
CASTGDTGELFF
TGCGCCAGCACTGGAGACACCGGGGAGCTGTTTTTT
>TRBJ2-3|TRBD2|TRBV14|NA
CASSPLSAGGGNTQYF
TGTGCCAGCAGCCCTCTCTCAGCGGGGGGCGGGAATACGCAGTATTTT
>TRBJ2-1|NA|TRBV9|NA
CASSVVGRSYSYNEQFF
TGTGCCAGCAGCGTAGTGGGCAGAAGTTACTCCTACAATGAGCAGTTCTTC
>TRBJ1-6|NA|TRBV28|NA
CASSFLQGGTVTHSPLHF
TGTGCCAGCAGTTTTCTCCAGGGAGGAACTGTTACGCATTCACCCCTCCACTTT
>TRBJ2-7|TRBD1|TRBV27|NA
CASSPRGQGKYKQYF
TGTGCCAGCAGTCCCCGTGGACAGGGTAAATACAAGCAGTACTTC
>TRBJ2-3|TRBD1|TRBV14|NA
CASSQEDPATGGAQYF
TGTGCCAGCAGCCAAGAGGACCCTGCCACAGGGGGCGCGCAGTATTTT
>TRBJ2-7|NA|TRBV6-5|NA
CASSYAANRPYEQYF
TGTGCCAGCAGTTACGCAGCGAACCGACCCTACGAGCAGTACTTC
>TRBJ2-5|NA|TRBV5-1|NA
CASSLEDSGTQYF
TGCGCCAGCAGCTTGGAGGACTCCGGGACCCAGTACTTC
>TRBJ2-5|TRBD1|TRBV6-5|NA
CASSSLTGGQETQYF
TGTGCCAGCAGTTCCTTGACAGGGGGCCAGGAGACCCAGTACTTC
>TRBJ1-1|TRBD1|TRBV5-1|NA
CASSLTGRTEAFF
TGCGCCAGCAGCCTGACAGGGAGGACTGAAGCTTTCTTT
>TRBJ2-2|NA|TRBV2|NA
CASRPSGGTGELFF
TGTGCCAGTAGACCGTCCGGGGGCACCGGGGAGCTGTTTTTT
>TRBJ2-1|NA|TRBV5-1|NA
CASGGQRSVNEQFF
TGCGCCAGCGGGGGCCAGCGGTCGGTCAATGAGCAGTTCTTC
>TRBJ1-2|TRBD1|TRBV13|NA
CASSLAGQAYGYTF
TGTGCCAGCAGCTTAGCCGGACAGGCCTATGGCTACACCTTC
>TRBJ1-4|NA|TRBV5-4|NA
CASSLGQGPPNEKLFF
TGTGCCAGCAGCTTGGGGCAGGGGCCGCCAAATGAAAAACTGTTTTTT
>TRBJ1-2|TRBD1|TRBV6-6|once
CASSLQGAYGYTF
TGTGCCAGCAGTTTACAGGGGGCCTATGGCTACACCTTC
>TRBJ1-6|NA|TRBV6-1|few
CASSEWRDYPNSPLHF
TGTGCCAGCAGTGAATGGCGGGATTACCCTAATTCACCCCTCCACTTT
>TRBJ2-1|NA|TRBV18|NA
CASSSRGESSYNEQFF
TGTGCCAGCTCGAGCAGGGGGGAGAGCTCCTACAATGAGCAGTTCTTC
>TRBJ1-5|NA|TRBV7-8|NA
CASSFLSLSSYSNQPQHF
TGTGCCAGCAGCTTCCTAAGTCTCTCGTCCTATAGCAATCAGCCCCAGCATTTT
>TRBJ2-1|NA|TRBV9|NA
CASSVEGTPYSYNEQFF
TGTGCCAGCAGCGTAGAGGGGACACCATACTCCTACAATGAGCAGTTCTTC
>TRBJ2-6|TRBD1|TRBV12-5|NA
CASGLATGGTGLSGANVLTF
TGTGCTAGTGGTTTGGCCACCGGAGGGACAGGCTTGTCTGGGGCCAACGTCCTGACTTTC
>TRBJ2-3|NA|TRBV2|NA
CASRVGGTSTDTQYF
TGTGCCAGCAGGGTAGGGGGAACTAGCACAGATACGCAGTATTTT
>TRBJ2-6|TRBD1|TRBV27|NA
CASSLSSRTGASGANVLTF
TGTGCCAGCAGTTTATCGTCGAGGACAGGAGCCTCTGGGGCCAACGTCCTGACTTTC
>TRBJ2-3|NA|TRBV12-5|NA
CASGLVLGGQGGTDTQYF
TGTGCTAGTGGTTTGGTACTCGGGGGTCAGGGGGGCACAGATACGCAGTATTTT
>TRBJ2-5|TRBD1|TRBV5-1|NA
CASSLGQGGETQYF
TGCGCCAGCAGCCTCGGACAGGGCGGGGAGACCCAGTACTTC
>TRBJ2-7|TRBD1|TRBV9|NA
CASTIGTGGYEQYF
TGTGCCAGCACGATAGGGACAGGCGGCTACGAGCAGTACTTC
>TRBJ1-1|TRBD1|TRBV5-1|NA
CASSLAGVNRGDTEAFF
TGCGCCAGCAGCTTGGCTGGCGTAAACAGGGGGGATACTGAAGCTTTCTTT
>TRBJ1-5|NA|TRBV7-2|once
CASSLLGSLGNQPQHF
TGTGCCAGCAGCTTACTAGGAAGTTTGGGCAATCAGCCCCAGCATTTT
>TRBJ1-5|TRBD1|TRBV28|NA
CASSSAGTGANQPQHF
TGTGCCAGCAGCTCCGCCGGGACAGGGGCCAATCAGCCCCAGCATTTT
>TRBJ2-1|TRBD2|TRBV11-2|NA
CASSLEGLASEFF
TGTGCCAGCAGCTTAGAGGGACTAGCAAGTGAGTTCTTC
>TRBJ2-3|TRBD1|TRBV5-4|NA
CASSWKGQVSTDTQYF
TGTGCCAGCAGCTGGAAGGGACAGGTTAGCACAGATACGCAGTATTTT
>TRBJ2-7|TRBD1|TRBV6-1|few
CASRGTGEYEQYF
TGTGCCAGCAGGGGGACAGGAGAGTACGAGCAGTACTTC
>TRBJ2-2|NA|TRBV19|NA
CASAPAGTGELFF
TGTGCCAGCGCCCCCGCAGGCACCGGGGAGCTGTTTTTT
>TRBJ2-7|TRBD1|TRBV6-1|NA
CASSDPGQGNEQYF
TGTGCCAGCAGTGACCCTGGACAGGGGAACGAGCAGTACTTC
>TRBJ2-7|NA|TRBV2|NA
CASSILASVGSDEQYF
TGTGCCAGCAGTATCCTAGCGAGCGTTGGGTCGGACGAGCAGTACTTC
>TRBJ2-1|TRBD1|TRBV18|NA
CASSPRDSYNEQFF
TGTGCCAGCTCACCCAGGGACAGTTACAATGAGCAGTTCTTC
>TRBJ2-1|TRBD2|TRBV9|NA
CASSGGGRGHEQFF
TGTGCCAGCAGTGGGGGCGGGAGGGGTCATGAGCAGTTCTTC
>TRBJ1-1|NA|TRBV2|NA
CASKSGRNTEAFF
TGTGCCAGCAAATCCGGGAGGAACACTGAAGCTTTCTTT
>TRBJ1-3|TRBD1|TRBV6-5|NA
CASSYSTGSGNTIYF
TGTGCCAGCAGTTACTCGACAGGGTCTGGAAACACCATATATTTT
>TRBJ1-2|NA|TRBV9|NA
CASSVATNGYTF
TGTGCCAGCAGCGTAGCTACTAATGGCTACACCTTC
>TRBJ2-2|NA|TRBV7-3|NA
CASSQTGGAAGELFF
TGTGCCAGCAGCCAAACTGGCGGTGCTGCCGGGGAGCTGTTTTTT
>TRBJ1-2|TRBD1|TRBV30|NA
CAWSRDRPYGYTF
TGTGCCTGGTCTCGGGACAGGCCCTATGGCTACACCTTC
>TRBJ1-3|TRBD1|TRBV25-1|NA
CASQGQGGNTIYF
TGTGCCAGCCAAGGACAGGGGGGAAACACCATATATTTT
>TRBJ1-1|NA|TRBV11-2|NA
CASSLLSEAFF
TGTGCCAGCAGCTTGCTGAGTGAAGCTTTCTTT
>TRBJ2-5|NA|TRBV5-1|NA
CASSTGHIETQYF
TGCGCCAGCAGCACGGGACATATAGAGACCCAGTACTTC
>TRBJ1-2|TRBD1|TRBV18|few
CASSPPAQGAKGYTF
TGTGCCAGCTCACCACCGGCACAGGGGGCGAAGGGCTACACCTTC
>TRBJ2-1|NA|TRBV5-6|NA
CASSPGGRAYNEQFF
TGTGCCAGCAGCCCGGGGGGCAGGGCGTACAATGAGCAGTTCTTC
>TRBJ2-5|TRBD2|TRBV6-6|NA
CASAPGGRQTQYF
TGTGCCAGCGCTCCGGGGGGGCGGCAGACCCAGTACTTC
>TRBJ1-2|NA|TRBV11-3|NA
CASSPGGALYGYTF
TGTGCCAGCAGCCCCGGAGGGGCTCTCTATGGCTACACCTTC
>TRBJ2-1|TRBD2|TRBV5-5|NA
CASSLALADSYNEQFF
TGTGCCAGCAGCTTAGCACTAGCGGATTCCTACAATGAGCAGTTCTTC